One sample yielded the 14 T cell receptor beta chains listed below, sequenced in a study of immune heterogeneity within non-small cell lung tumors. The template consisted of bulk tumor genomic DNA, with roughly 0.65 ug used per sample. Each primary tumor yielded several biopsies, collected far apart from one another at surgery. Newly diagnosed with untreated non-small cell lung cancer, the patients underwent curative surgery. Multiplex PCR relied on 32 V and 13 J primers to amplify TCR beta CDR3. TCRdb re-called the multiplex PCR reads with MiXCR, one entry per CDR3 protein. The repertoire consists of just over 3,500 distinct CDR3 sequences, with about 30% occurring once and the leading ten covering 10% to 15%. Specimen: lung tumor tissue. The source of these receptors is a man aged 55-75 years with non-small cell lung cancer.

Judged by abundance, this clonotype is medium-sized. This chain links TRBV5-1 with TRBJ2-7, with 7 bases that match TRBD1. V lost 0 bases to trimming and J lost 2 bases; unmatched junction nucleotides: 2. Per the germline V gene, CDR1 is SGHRS and CDR2 is YFSETQ. CDR3 length: 14 amino acids. This CDR3 is CASSLGQGPYEQYF. The DNA for the CDR3 is TGCGCCAGCAGCTTGGGACAGGGCCCCTACGAGCAGTACTTC.

By sample fraction, this clonotype is medium-sized. The chain combines TRBV18 with TRBJ1-4, with a possible D match to TRBD1 (6 bases). The CDR3 runs to 15 residues. Between the trimmed V and J ends, which lost 5 bases and 7 bases, there was a span of 17 bases. CDR1 and CDR2 (germline): KGHSH, LQKENI. The CDR3: CASSDMRGAGEKLFF. The CDR3 DNA reads as TGTGCCAGCTCAGACATGAGGGGGGCTGGTGAAAAACTGTTTTTT. The full variable domain, its missing parts supplied by reference TRBV18 and TRBJ1-4, is NAGVMQNPRHLVRRRGQEARLRCSPMKGHSHVYWYRQLPEEGLKFMVYLQKENIIDESGMPKERFSAEFPKEGPSILRIQQVVRGDSAAYFCASSDMRGAGEKLFFGSGTQLSVL.

This clonotype is judged medium-sized (0.01 to 0.1%). The rearrangement links TRBV7-6 to TRBJ1-3, with D tentatively TRBD1 (5 bases). V lost 4 bases and J 0 bases, leaving 10 bases between the germline ends. The CDR3 loop spans 15 amino acids. Germline V gene lookup returns CDR1 SGHVS and CDR2 FNYEAQ. CDR3 bases: TGTGCCAGCAGCTCGGGACCGAACTCTGGAAACACCATATATTTT. Amino acid sequence: CASSSGPNSGNTIYF.

By sample share, this clonotype is large. This chain joins TRBV20-1 and TRBJ2-5; a weak D match, TRBD1 (6 bases). The CDR3 consists of 11 residues. Germline values: CDR1 DFQATT, CDR2 SNEGSKA (reference sequence). Trimming stripped 8 bases from V and 4 bases from J, with 11 bases between. DNA for the CDR3: TGCAGTCCCAGGGGTTCAGAGACCCAGTACTTC. Protein sequence: CSPRGSETQYF.

This clonotype came up a few times. V usage is TRBV5-6 and J usage is TRBJ1-6, with 9 positions matching TRBD1. Germline CDR1 is SGHDT and CDR2 is YYEEEE. Losses at the gene ends were 4 bases for V and 8 bases for J; bases not matched to a gene: 10. This CDR3 contains 16 residues. CDR3 amino acids: CASSGDREYSDSPLHF. The CDR3 bases are TGTGCCAGCAGCGGGGACAGGGAGTATTCGGATTCACCCCTCCACTTT.

Worth noting for this clonotype: Just one base apart from a much larger clone, this may be a read error. V gene TRBV20-1 combines with J gene TRBJ2-2, with D maybe TRBD2 (5 bases). Deletions cut 0 bases from V and 7 bases from J, with 12 bases between. This CDR3 has 14 amino acids. CDR1 is DFQATT, CDR2 SNEGSKA, per germline (reference sequence). The CDR3 reads CSARDLRAGGELFF. CDR3 sequence (DNA): TGCAGTGCTAGAGATCTTAGGGCGGGCGGGGAGCTGTTTTTT.

This chain uses TRBV3-1 with TRBJ2-3; 9 nucleotides line up with TRBD2. The junction had 9 bases not matched to a gene; V was cut back by 4 bases and J by 1 base. The germline gives CDR1 LGHDT, CDR2 YNNKEL (reference sequence). CDR3 length equals 17 residues. The CDR3, as DNA: TGTGCCAGCAGCCGCCGCCTAGCGGGGAGGGGCACAGATACGCAGTATTTT. This sequence encodes CASSRRLAGRGTDTQYF.

By sample fraction, this clonotype is medium-sized. The gene calls are TRBV7-9 and TRBJ1-5; D possibly corresponds to TRBD1 (5 bases). Between the trimmed V and J ends, which lost 5 bases and 3 bases, there was a span of 11 bases. Germline CDR1 and CDR2: SEHNR and FQNEAQ (reference sequence). CDR3 length: 14 amino acids. Here the CDR3 reads CASSPGTVNQPQHF. The CDR3 bases are TGTGCCAGCAGCCCCGGGACCGTCAATCAGCCCCAGCATTTT.

This clonotype is labeled as medium-sized. This chain links TRBV29-1 with TRBJ2-7; no clear D. The ends were cut back, 3 bases at V and 3 bases at J, with 15 bases in the middle. The germline gives CDR1 SQVTM, CDR2 ANQGSEA. This CDR3 is built from 14 residues. In DNA form, the CDR3 reads TGCAGCGTTGATCTGGAGACAAATAACTACGAGCAGTACTTC. Amino acids: CSVDLETNNYEQYF.

This clonotype counts as medium-sized. At one end the junction does not follow the germline gene, possibly because of a read error. The V and J genes are TRBV7-7 and TRBJ2-5, with 9 bases aligning to TRBD1. The CDR3 has 16 amino acids. Germline lookup yields CDR1 SSHAT and CDR2 FNYEAQ (reference sequence). CDR3 DNA: TGTGCTAGCAGCTTAACGGACAGGGGCTCGGGAGAGACCCAGTACTTC. Translating gives CASSLTDRGSGETQYF.

By share, this clonotype ranks as large (0.1 to 1%). The chain carries TRBV7-2 and TRBJ1-3; no firm D call. The CDR3 length is 14 residues. Germline-derived CDR1 and CDR2 are SGHTA and FQGNSA. With 5 bases removed from V and 3 bases from J, the gap between germline ends came to 11 bases. CDR3 protein: CASSLGGFGNTIYF. The CDR3 region has the DNA TGTGCCAGCAGCCTAGGAGGGTTTGGAAACACCATATATTTT.

The chain is built from TRBV19 and TRBJ1-5; 7 positions match TRBD1. This CDR3 spans 15 amino acids. V dropped 0 bases and J dropped 7; count of bases not matched to a gene: 6. Germline V gives CDR1 LNHDA, CDR2 SQIVND (reference sequence). The CDR3 DNA reads as TGTGCCAGTAGTATAGATGAGGGGGCATGGCAGCCCCAGCATTTT. Translated, it gives CASSIDEGAWQPQHF.

This clonotype was counted between two and nine times. The rearrangement joins TRBV20-1 to TRBJ2-1; 7 nucleotides match TRBD2. V lost 3 bases to trimming and J lost 10 bases; unmatched junction nucleotides: 15. The germline gives CDR1 DFQATT, CDR2 SNEGSKA (reference sequence). The CDR3 is made up of 15 amino acids. The CDR3 is CSASGRGGDPGEQFF. Here the CDR3 DNA reads TGCAGTGCTAGTGGAAGGGGAGGGGACCCGGGAGAGCAGTTCTTC.

The rearrangement joins TRBV5-1 to TRBJ1-5, with D possibly matching TRBD1 (6 bases). V was trimmed by 3 bases and J by 5 bases, leaving 18 bases between them. The CDR3 totals 16 residues. The germline V gene has CDR1 SGHRS and CDR2 YFSETQ. CDR3 sequence: CASSSFPVQGYQPQHF. The CDR3 nucleotides are TGCGCCAGCAGCTCTTTCCCGGTACAGGGTTATCAGCCCCAGCATTTT.